The clone carrying this T cell receptor (beta chain) has more than one count but fewer than ten. The antigen is not known. The data were taken from a study of T cells after yellow fever vaccination. On the study more broadly: Preparation of fractions with low cell numbers was performed using SMART-Seq v4 Ultra Low Input. Regarding the study as a whole: Weaker, the secondary response peaked sooner, at day 5 versus 15.

The CDR3 contains 17 residues. The V gene's germline CDR1 is SGHAT and CDR2 FQNNGV. V was clipped by 0 bases and J by 3 bases; unmatched bases: 8. UMIs and a universal primer site were added when TCR cDNA was made by 5'RACE template switching. TCRdb processed the 5' RACE reads anew with MiXCR; each CDR3 protein has one entry. The table records some 110,000 distinct CDR3 sequences, 6.5% to 9% of them present only once. The sample consisted of CD8+ T cells sorted from PBMCs, taken 45 days after the yellow fever booster vaccination. The V gene is TRBV11-2, the J gene TRBJ2-3; 8 bases are shared with TRBD2. This TCR was sampled from a man between 25 and 39 years old who received the YFV17D yellow fever vaccine. The CDR3 spells CASSLETGGIGTDTQYF. CDR3 DNA: TGTGCCAGCAGCTTAGAGACGGGAGGGATAGGTACAGATACGCAGTATTTT.